Detailed here is one TCR beta chain. No antigen is known for it. Here immunoSEQ multiplex PCR was the method, and the copy in TCRdb shows in-frame clones only, minus some. This table holds around 30,000 clones, roughly 89% found once. The CDR3 has 18 residues. Losses at the gene ends were 3 bases for V and 1 base for J; bases not matched to a gene: 12. Germline V gene sequence: CDR1 SGHRS, CDR2 YFSETQ. This specimen comes from a study of a mutant IDH1 vaccine in newly diagnosed glioma. Time point here: week 47, end of study. What each vaccine dose contained was 300 ug of mutant IDH1 20-mer peptide, accompanied by topical imiquimod.

The chain employs TRBV5-1 and TRBJ1-1; TRBD1 matches 10 bases. The starting material was PBMCs, obtained from a glioma patient whose treatment included an IDH1 peptide vaccine. The sequence came from a woman aged 25 to 45 with glioma. The CDR3: CASSSPRDRGRSNTEAFF. CDR3 in DNA: TGCGCCAGCAGCTCCCCGCGAGACAGGGGGCGGTCGAACACTGAAGCTTTCTTT.